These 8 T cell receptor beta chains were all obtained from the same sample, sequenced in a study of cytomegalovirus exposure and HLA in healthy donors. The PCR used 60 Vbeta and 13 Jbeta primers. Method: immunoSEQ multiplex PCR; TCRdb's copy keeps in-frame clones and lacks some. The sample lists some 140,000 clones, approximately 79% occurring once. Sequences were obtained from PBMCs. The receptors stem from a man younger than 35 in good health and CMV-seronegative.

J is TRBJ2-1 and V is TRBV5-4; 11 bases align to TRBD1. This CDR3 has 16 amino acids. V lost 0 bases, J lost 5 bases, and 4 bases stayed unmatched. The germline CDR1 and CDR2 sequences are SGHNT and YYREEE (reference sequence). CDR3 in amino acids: CASSLGDRGWDNEQFF. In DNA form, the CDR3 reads TGTGCCAGCAGCTTGGGGGACAGGGGGTGGGACAATGAGCAGTTCTTC.

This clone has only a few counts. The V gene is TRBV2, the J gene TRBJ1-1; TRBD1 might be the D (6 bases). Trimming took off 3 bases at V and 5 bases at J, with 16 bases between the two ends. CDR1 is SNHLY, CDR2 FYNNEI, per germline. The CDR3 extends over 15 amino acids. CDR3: CASSEGTGLWTEAFF. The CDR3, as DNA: TGTGCCAGCAGTGAGGGTACAGGGCTGTGGACTGAAGCTTTCTTT.

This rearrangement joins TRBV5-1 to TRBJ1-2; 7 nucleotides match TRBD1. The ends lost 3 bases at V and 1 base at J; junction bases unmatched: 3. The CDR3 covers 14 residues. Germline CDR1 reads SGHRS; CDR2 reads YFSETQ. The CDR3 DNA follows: TGCGCCAGCAGCTGGGGACAGAATAACTATGGCTACACCTTC. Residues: CASSWGQNNYGYTF.

The CDR3 region is CAISESSPGQGRQPQHF. CDR3 sequence (DNA): TGTGCCATCAGTGAATCTTCCCCGGGACAGGGTCGTCAGCCCCAGCATTTT. This sequence joins TRBV10-3 and TRBJ1-5; 9 bases are a match to TRBD1. Germline V gives CDR1 ENHRY, CDR2 SYGVKD. J was trimmed by 6 bases and V by 3 bases; bases with no gene match: 12. The CDR3 totals 17 residues.

The CDR3 loop is CASSPRGGQGTGELFF. The CDR3 DNA sequence: TGTGCCAGCAGCCCCCGGGGAGGACAGGGTACCGGGGAGCTGTTTTTT. The V and J genes are TRBV11-3 and TRBJ2-2, with TRBD1 matching 8 bases. After removal of 5 bases from V and 5 bases from J, the junction contained 10 bases not matched to a gene. This CDR3 has 16 residues. CDR1 and CDR2 (germline): SGHNT, YENEEA. The entire variable domain, with the rest obtained from reference TRBV11-3 and TRBJ2-2, is as follows: EAGVVQSPRYKIIEKKQPVAFWCNPISGHNTLYWYLQNLGQGPELLIRYENEEAVDDSQLPKDRFSAERLKGVDSTLKIQPAELGDSAVYLCASSPRGGQGTGELFFGEGSRLTVL.

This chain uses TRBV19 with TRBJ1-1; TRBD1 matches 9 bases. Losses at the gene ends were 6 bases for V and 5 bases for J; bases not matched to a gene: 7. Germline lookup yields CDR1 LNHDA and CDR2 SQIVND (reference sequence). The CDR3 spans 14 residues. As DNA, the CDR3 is TGTGCCAGTAGATACAGGGGGCCAAGGACTGAAGCTTTCTTT. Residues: CASRYRGPRTEAFF. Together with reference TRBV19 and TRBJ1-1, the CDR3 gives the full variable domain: DGGITQSPKYLFRKEGQNVTLSCEQNLNHDAMYWYRQDPGQGLRLIYYSQIVNDFQKGDIAEGYSVSREKKESFPLTVTSAQKNPTAFYLCASRYRGPRTEAFFGQGTRLTVV.

CDR3 region: CASSGPRQGGSYEQYF. The CDR3 nucleotides are TGTGCCAGCAGCGGACCGAGACAGGGGGGCTCCTACGAGCAGTACTTC. The rearrangement joins TRBV9 to TRBJ2-7, with 9 bases lining up with TRBD1. CDR1 SGDLS and CDR2 YYNGEE come from the germline V gene. This CDR3 comprises 16 residues. J gave up 0 bases and V 3 bases, and 7 bases lay outside the gene matches.

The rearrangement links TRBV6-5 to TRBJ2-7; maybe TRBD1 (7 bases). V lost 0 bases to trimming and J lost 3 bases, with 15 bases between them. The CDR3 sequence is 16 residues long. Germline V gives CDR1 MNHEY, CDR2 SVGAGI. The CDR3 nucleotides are TGTGCCAGCAGTTACTCGGGCAGGGGGAGGTTCTACGAGCAGTACTTC. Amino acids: CASSYSGRGRFYEQYF.